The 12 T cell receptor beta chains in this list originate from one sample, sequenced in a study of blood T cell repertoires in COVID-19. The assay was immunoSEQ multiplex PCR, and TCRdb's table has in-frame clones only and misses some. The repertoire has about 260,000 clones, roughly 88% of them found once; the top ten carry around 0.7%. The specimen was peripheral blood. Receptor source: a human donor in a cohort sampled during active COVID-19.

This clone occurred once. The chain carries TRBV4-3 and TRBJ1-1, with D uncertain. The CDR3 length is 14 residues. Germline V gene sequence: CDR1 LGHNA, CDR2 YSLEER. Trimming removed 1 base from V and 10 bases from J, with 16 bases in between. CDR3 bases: TGCGCCAGCAGCCAAGGTATCAACCGGGTAGTAGCTTTCTTT. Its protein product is CASSQGINRVVAFF.

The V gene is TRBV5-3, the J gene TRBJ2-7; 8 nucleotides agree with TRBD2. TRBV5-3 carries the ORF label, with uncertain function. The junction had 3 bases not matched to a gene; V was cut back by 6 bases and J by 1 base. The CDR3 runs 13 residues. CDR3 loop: CARTQRGSYEQYF. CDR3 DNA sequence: TGTGCCAGAACCCAGCGGGGGTCCTACGAGCAGTACTTC.

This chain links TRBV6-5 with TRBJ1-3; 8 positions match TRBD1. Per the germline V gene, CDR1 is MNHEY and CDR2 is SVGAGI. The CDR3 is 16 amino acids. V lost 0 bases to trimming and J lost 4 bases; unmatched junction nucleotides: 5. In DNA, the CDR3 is TGTGCCAGCAGTTACTCCCGCAGGGGGCCAGGAAACACCATATATTTT. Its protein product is CASSYSRRGPGNTIYF.

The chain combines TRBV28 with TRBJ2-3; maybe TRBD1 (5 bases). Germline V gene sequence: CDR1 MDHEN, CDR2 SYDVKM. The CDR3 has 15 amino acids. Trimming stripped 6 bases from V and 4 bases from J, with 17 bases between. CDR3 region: CASSPGQTRSDTQYF. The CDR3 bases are TGTGCCAGCAGCCCTGGACAAACGAGGTCAGATACGCAGTATTTT.

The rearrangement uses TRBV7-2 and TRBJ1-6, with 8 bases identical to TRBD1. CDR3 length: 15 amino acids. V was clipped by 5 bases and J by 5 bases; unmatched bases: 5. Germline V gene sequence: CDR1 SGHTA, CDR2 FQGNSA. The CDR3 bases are TGTGCCAGCAGCGGCAGGGGGCAAAATAATTCACCCCTCCACTTT. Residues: CASSGRGQNNSPLHF.

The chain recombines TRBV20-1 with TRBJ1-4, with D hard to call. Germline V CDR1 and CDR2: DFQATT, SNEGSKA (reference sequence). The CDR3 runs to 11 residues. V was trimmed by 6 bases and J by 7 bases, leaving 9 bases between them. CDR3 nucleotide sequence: TGCAGTGCGCCGTACAGTGAAAAACTGTTTTTT. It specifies CSAPYSEKLFF.

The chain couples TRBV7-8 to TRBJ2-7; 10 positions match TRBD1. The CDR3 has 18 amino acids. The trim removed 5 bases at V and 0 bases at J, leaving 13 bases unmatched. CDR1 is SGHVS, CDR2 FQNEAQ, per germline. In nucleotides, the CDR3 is TGTGCCAGCAGCCTCCGGGACAGGGGCCTATTGAGCTCCTACGAGCAGTACTTC. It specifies CASSLRDRGLLSSYEQYF.

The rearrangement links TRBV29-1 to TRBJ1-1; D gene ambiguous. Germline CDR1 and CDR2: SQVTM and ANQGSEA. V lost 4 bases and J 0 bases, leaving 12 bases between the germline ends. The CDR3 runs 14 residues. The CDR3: CSVVRGKLNTEAFF. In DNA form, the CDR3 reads TGCAGCGTTGTGAGAGGGAAACTGAACACTGAAGCTTTCTTT.

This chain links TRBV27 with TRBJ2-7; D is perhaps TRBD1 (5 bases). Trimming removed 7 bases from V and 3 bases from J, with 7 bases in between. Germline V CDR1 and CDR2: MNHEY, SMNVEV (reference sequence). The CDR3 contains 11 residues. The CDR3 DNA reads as TGTGCCAGCATAGGGGTCTACGAGCAGTACTTC. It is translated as CASIGVYEQYF.

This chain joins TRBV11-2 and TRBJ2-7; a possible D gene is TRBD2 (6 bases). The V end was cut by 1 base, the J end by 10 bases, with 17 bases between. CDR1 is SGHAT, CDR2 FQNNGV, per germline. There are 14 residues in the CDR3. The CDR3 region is CASSLAPRAGDQYF. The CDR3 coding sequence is TGTGCCAGCAGCTTAGCGCCTAGAGCGGGCGATCAGTACTTC.

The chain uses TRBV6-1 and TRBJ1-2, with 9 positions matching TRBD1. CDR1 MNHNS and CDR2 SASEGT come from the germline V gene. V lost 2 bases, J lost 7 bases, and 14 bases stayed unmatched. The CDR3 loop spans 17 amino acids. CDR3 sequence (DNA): TGTGCCAGCAGTGAACGGGGACAGGGTGGAGAACTGGCTGGCTACACCTTC. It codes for CASSERGQGGELAGYTF.

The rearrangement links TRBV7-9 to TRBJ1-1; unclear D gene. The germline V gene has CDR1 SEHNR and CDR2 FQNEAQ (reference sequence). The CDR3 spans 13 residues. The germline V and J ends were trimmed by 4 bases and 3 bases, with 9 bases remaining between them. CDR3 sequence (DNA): TGTGCCAGCAGCTGGGAGGCCGACACTGAAGCTTTCTTT. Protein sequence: CASSWEADTEAFF.